A selection of T cell receptor beta chains follows, all from one sample in a study of cytomegalovirus exposure and HLA in healthy donors. Some clones are missing from TCRdb's copy, which holds only in-frame ones; the method was immunoSEQ multiplex PCR. The sample lists a few hundred thousand clones, 86% occurring once. The source material was PBMCs. These receptors all stem from a woman under 30 in good health and CMV-seronegative. CDR3s include the opening cysteine and the closing phenylalanine or tryptophan. The D gene is left open where the match is weak. A clone size is listed for some rows: how often the clone was seen (once, few, many), or a class if it is expanded.

abundance	j_gene	v_gene	d_gene	CDR3aa	CDR3nt
NA	TRBJ2-7	TRBV4-1	NA	CASSHLGQLDEQYF	TGCGCCAGCAGCCACCTTGGACAGCTTGACGAGCAGTACTTC
NA	TRBJ2-5	TRBV27	TRBD1	CASSPGTGRHATQYF	TGTGCCAGCAGTCCCGGGACAGGGAGGCACGCGACCCAGTACTTC
NA	TRBJ1-2	TRBV4-1	TRBD1	CASSPRDRGYYGYTF	TGCGCCAGCAGCCCCCGGGACAGGGGGTACTATGGCTACACCTTC
NA	TRBJ2-1	TRBV16	NA	CASSKVRARYNEQFF	TGTGCCAGCAGCAAGGTGAGGGCCCGATACAATGAGCAGTTCTTC
NA	TRBJ2-3	TRBV10-1	TRBD2	CASSERRGGSEDTQYF	TGCGCCAGCAGTGAGAGGCGGGGGGGCTCCGAAGATACGCAGTATTTT
NA	TRBJ2-1	TRBV2	NA	CASSELTGTGSNEQFF	TGTGCCAGCAGTGAACTGACGGGAACGGGTTCAAATGAGCAGTTCTTC
NA	TRBJ1-2	TRBV5-6	TRBD1	CASSNPGTGPDGYTF	TGTGCCAGCAGCAATCCCGGGACAGGGCCCGATGGCTACACCTTC
NA	TRBJ1-2	TRBV19	NA	CASSLPRINYGYTF	TGTGCCAGTAGCCTCCCCAGGATCAACTATGGCTACACCTTC
once	TRBJ2-7	TRBV6-5	NA	CASSYSSPDFYEQYF	TGTGCCAGCAGTTACTCTTCGCCAGATTTCTACGAGCAGTACTTC
NA	TRBJ1-5	TRBV27	NA	CASSLAGDQPQHF	TGTGCCAGCAGTTTAGCGGGGGATCAGCCCCAGCATTTT
few	TRBJ2-4	TRBV19	NA	CASSITGIQYF	TGTGCCAGTAGTATAACGGGCATTCAGTACTTC
once	TRBJ1-1	TRBV19	TRBD1	CASGQGLNTEAFF	TGTGCCAGTGGACAGGGACTGAACACTGAAGCTTTCTTT
few	TRBJ1-6	TRBV19	NA	CASTAGGDTSPLHF	TGTGCCAGTACCGCCGGGGGGGACACGTCACCCCTCCACTTT
few	TRBJ1-2	TRBV4-1	NA	CASSQGISSTVYGYTF	TGCGCCAGCAGCCAAGGTATATCGAGTACAGTCTATGGCTACACCTTC
NA	TRBJ1-2	TRBV6-1	NA	CASSDRSYGYTF	TGTGCCAGCAGTGACAGATCCTATGGCTACACCTTC
NA	TRBJ2-7	TRBV6-1	TRBD1	CASSEALRDRGYEQYF	TGTGCCAGCAGTGAAGCGCTTCGGGACAGGGGCTACGAGCAGTACTTC
NA	TRBJ2-3	TRBV13	TRBD2	CASSLKLAGGTDTQYF	TGTGCCAGCAGCTTAAAACTAGCGGGGGGTACAGATACGCAGTATTTT
NA	TRBJ2-7	TRBV6-5	NA	CASSYSTSLETRQQYF	TGTGCCAGCAGTTACTCGACGTCTCTTGAGACACGCCAGCAGTACTTC
once	TRBJ2-7	TRBV5-1	NA	CASSLDPGARYEQYF	TGCGCCAGCAGCTTGGATCCGGGAGCAAGGTACGAGCAGTACTTC
NA	TRBJ1-1	TRBV16	NA	CASSQSVENTEAFF	TGTGCCAGCAGCCAATCGGTAGAGAACACTGAAGCTTTCTTT
few	TRBJ2-3	TRBV19	NA	CASKSGYTDTQYF	TGTGCCAGTAAATCAGGTTACACAGATACGCAGTATTTT
NA	TRBJ2-7	TRBV27	TRBD2	CASSSPIGGGSYEQYF	TGTGCCAGCAGTTCCCCGATCGGGGGGGGCTCCTACGAGCAGTACTTC
NA	TRBJ2-7	TRBV10-3	NA	CAISPEVTLTYEQYF	TGTGCCATCAGCCCCGAGGTCACCCTTACCTACGAGCAGTACTTC
once	TRBJ2-5	TRBV4-1	TRBD1	CASSHVQGVQETQYF	TGCGCCAGCAGCCACGTACAGGGGGTACAAGAGACCCAGTACTTC
NA	TRBJ1-6	TRBV2	NA	CASRGGGRQNSPLHF	TGTGCCAGCCGTGGGGGGGGCAGACAAAATTCACCCCTCCACTTT
NA	TRBJ1-1	TRBV6-5	NA	CASSLTADIGAFF	TGTGCCAGCAGTCTCACTGCGGACATTGGAGCTTTCTTT
NA	TRBJ1-5	TRBV6-1	NA	CASSAREDTYSNQPQHF	TGTGCCAGCAGTGCCCGGGAGGATACCTATAGCAATCAGCCCCAGCATTTT
NA	TRBJ2-2	TRBV7-8	NA	CASSLAGATGELFF	TGTGCCAGCAGCTTAGCAGGGGCAACCGGGGAGCTGTTTTTT
NA	TRBJ1-3	TRBV5-1	NA	CASSLQGFSGNTIYF	TGCGCCAGCAGCTTGCAGGGCTTCTCTGGAAACACCATATATTTT
NA	TRBJ2-1	TRBV28	NA	CATRGTFYNEQFF	TGTGCCACCCGAGGGACTTTCTACAATGAGCAGTTCTTC
NA	TRBJ2-7	TRBV4-1	TRBD2	CASSQGAPSGIYEQYF	TGCGCCAGCAGCCAAGGCGCACCTAGCGGTATCTACGAGCAGTACTTC
NA	TRBJ2-1	TRBV27	NA	CASMLGGAYEQFF	TGTGCCAGCATGTTAGGGGGGGCTTATGAGCAGTTCTTC
NA	TRBJ2-2	TRBV28	NA	CASRRGTTGNTGELFF	TGTGCCAGCAGAAGGGGGACAACAGGGAACACCGGGGAGCTGTTTTTT
NA	TRBJ2-5	TRBV5-3	TRBD2	CARSFDEREETQYF	TGTGCCAGAAGCTTCGATGAGCGGGAGGAGACCCAGTACTTC
NA	TRBJ2-5	TRBV10-2	TRBD2	CASSESGIAGQETQYF	TGCGCCAGCAGTGAGTCTGGAATAGCGGGCCAAGAGACCCAGTACTTC
NA	TRBJ1-1	TRBV2	NA	CAIQGRDTEAFF	TGTGCCATCCAGGGGAGGGACACTGAAGCTTTCTTT
NA	TRBJ2-7	TRBV2	TRBD2	CATLQGLSNYEQYF	TGTGCCACCCTCCAGGGACTAAGCAACTACGAGCAGTACTTC
NA	TRBJ2-3	TRBV5-1	TRBD2	CASSSGLAGPSTDTQYF	TGCGCCAGCAGTTCCGGACTAGCGGGGCCAAGCACAGATACGCAGTATTTT
NA	TRBJ2-2	TRBV5-1	NA	CASSLALDSLITGELFF	TGCGCCAGCAGCTTGGCCCTGGACAGCTTGATCACCGGGGAGCTGTTTTTT
NA	TRBJ2-5	TRBV15	NA	CATSRSSGTKETQYF	TGTGCCACCAGCAGATCTTCCGGGACAAAGGAGACCCAGTACTTC
few	TRBJ2-1	TRBV7-8	TRBD2	CASSPPYGGRSDNEQFF	TGTGCCAGCAGTCCTCCTTATGGCGGGAGGTCCGACAATGAGCAGTTCTTC
NA	TRBJ2-1	TRBV27	TRBD2	CASSLRLAGGNEQFF	TGTGCCAGCAGTCTTAGACTAGCGGGGGGAAATGAGCAGTTCTTC
NA	TRBJ1-1	TRBV19	TRBD1	CASRSSGTGRTEAFF	TGTGCCAGTAGAAGTTCCGGGACAGGACGAACTGAAGCTTTCTTT
NA	TRBJ1-5	TRBV30	NA	CAWMGGNSMGAQHF	TGTGCCTGGATGGGAGGGAATTCGATGGGGGCCCAGCATTTT
NA	TRBJ2-7	TRBV19	TRBD1	CASSSQGAASYEQYF	TGTGCCAGTAGTTCCCAGGGGGCGGCGTCCTACGAGCAGTACTTC
NA	TRBJ1-1	TRBV27	NA	CASSYAVNTEAFF	TGTGCCAGCAGTTATGCGGTGAACACTGAAGCTTTCTTT
NA	TRBJ2-7	TRBV10-2	NA	CASSPAETYEQYF	TGCGCCAGCTCCCCCGCGGAAACCTACGAGCAGTACTTC
NA	TRBJ2-5	TRBV9	NA	CASSVEGGLRETQYF	TGTGCCAGCAGCGTAGAGGGGGGGTTGAGAGAGACCCAGTACTTC
few	TRBJ2-5	TRBV10-3	NA	CAISESISQETQYF	TGTGCCATCAGTGAGTCAATCTCTCAGGAGACCCAGTACTTC
NA	TRBJ2-1	TRBV2	NA	CASRASGGEQFF	TGTGCCAGCAGAGCTTCCGGGGGTGAGCAGTTCTTC
NA	TRBJ2-3	TRBV27	NA	CASSLSTRADTQYF	TGTGCCAGCAGTTTATCGACTAGAGCAGATACGCAGTATTTT
NA	TRBJ2-7	TRBV4-1	TRBD1	CASSQDQGQGVYSYEQYF	TGCGCCAGCAGCCAAGATCAAGGCCAGGGGGTTTACTCCTACGAGCAGTACTTC
NA	TRBJ2-7	TRBV27	TRBD2	CASSFLAGEIDEQYF	TGTGCCAGCAGTTTCTTAGCGGGAGAAATCGACGAGCAGTACTTC
NA	TRBJ2-3	TRBV7-3	TRBD2	CASSQRGSGRGGTDTQYF	TGTGCCAGCAGCCAACGAGGTAGCGGGAGGGGAGGCACAGATACGCAGTATTTT
NA	TRBJ1-4	TRBV10-3	TRBD1	CAIRGTGGTNEKLFF	TGTGCCATCAGGGGGACAGGGGGCACGAATGAAAAACTGTTTTTT
NA	TRBJ2-7	TRBV30	NA	CAWSVQRGPFSYEQYF	TGTGCCTGGAGTGTACAACGAGGGCCTTTCTCCTACGAGCAGTACTTC
NA	TRBJ1-5	TRBV5-1	NA	CASSLAPAPNQPQHF	TGCGCCAGCAGCTTGGCCCCAGCGCCAAATCAGCCCCAGCATTTT
NA	TRBJ2-7	TRBV27	TRBD2	CASSRGLAEYYEQYF	TGTGCCAGCAGTCGCGGACTAGCGGAATACTACGAGCAGTACTTC
NA	TRBJ2-1	TRBV14	NA	CASSQYSNRVNEQFF	TGTGCCAGCAGCCAATACTCGAACAGGGTCAATGAGCAGTTCTTC